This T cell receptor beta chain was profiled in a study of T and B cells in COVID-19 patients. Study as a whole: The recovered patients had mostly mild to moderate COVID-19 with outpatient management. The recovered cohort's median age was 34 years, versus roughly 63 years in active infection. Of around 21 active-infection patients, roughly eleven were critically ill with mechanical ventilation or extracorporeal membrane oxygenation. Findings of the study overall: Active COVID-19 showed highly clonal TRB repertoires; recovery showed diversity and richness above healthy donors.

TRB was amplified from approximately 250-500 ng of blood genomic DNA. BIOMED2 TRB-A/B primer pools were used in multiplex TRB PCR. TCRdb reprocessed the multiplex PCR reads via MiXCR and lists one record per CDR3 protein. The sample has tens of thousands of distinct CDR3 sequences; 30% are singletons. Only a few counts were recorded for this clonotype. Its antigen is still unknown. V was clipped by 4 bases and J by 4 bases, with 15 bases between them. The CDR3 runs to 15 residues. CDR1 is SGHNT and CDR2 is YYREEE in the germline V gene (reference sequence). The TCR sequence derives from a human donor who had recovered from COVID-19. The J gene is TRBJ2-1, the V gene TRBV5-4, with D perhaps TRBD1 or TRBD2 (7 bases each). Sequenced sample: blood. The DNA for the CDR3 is TGTGCCAGCAGCCAGGGGGGGGGGGGTTACAATGAGCAGTTCTTC. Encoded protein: CASSQGGGGYNEQFF. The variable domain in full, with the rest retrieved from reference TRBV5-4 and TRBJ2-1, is ETGVTQSPTHLIKTRGQQVTLRCSSQSGHNTVSWYQQALGQGPQFIFQYYREEENGRGNFPPRFSGLQFPNYSSELNVNALELDDSALYLCASSQGGGGYNEQFFGPGTRLTVL.